Below, 20 T cell receptor beta chains from the same sample are listed, as sequenced in a study of T cell clones after liver transplantation. Profiled with immunoSEQ multiplex PCR; TCRdb holds only in-frame clones, not every one. The sample lists about 100,000 clones; 80% to 85% were seen once. This material consisted of CD4+ T cells from blood, taken before liver transplant. Source of these receptors: a human donor who received a liver transplant.

The J gene is TRBJ1-2, the V gene TRBV7-2, with unresolved D. The germline V gene encodes CDR1 SGHTA and CDR2 FQGNSA. Trimming shortened V by 5 bases and J by 0 bases, and 13 bases separated the two germline ends. This CDR3 is 15 amino acids long. The CDR3 DNA reads TGTGCCAGCAGCCCCCGATTGCTCGCTAACTATGGCTACACCTTC. Translation gives CASSPRLLANYGYTF.

CDR3 sequence (DNA): TGTGCCAGCAGCCCCAGAGGGGTGGGAGAGGGCTACACCTTC. The encoded protein is CASSPRGVGEGYTF. The chain has TRBV7-6 and TRBJ1-2; weak D call: TRBD1 (5 bases). Looked up from germline, CDR1 is SGHVS and CDR2 is FNYEAQ. V lost 5 bases, J lost 8 bases, and 18 bases lay in between. CDR3 length equals 14 residues.

J is TRBJ1-5 and V is TRBV23-1; 9 bases align to TRBD1. TRBV23-1 is identified as an open reading frame with a role that is uncertain. The V gene end was trimmed by 7 bases and the J gene end by 5 bases; junction bases not matched to a gene: 6. This CDR3 spans 14 amino acids. In nucleotides, the CDR3 is TGCGCCAGCACCGGGACAGGGTCATATCAGCCCCAGCATTTT. Its protein is CASTGTGSYQPQHF.

The chain recombines TRBV2 with TRBJ1-3; D possibly corresponds to TRBD1 (5 bases). The CDR3 sequence is 13 residues long. Deletions cut 6 bases from V and 15 bases from J, with 21 bases between. Germline lookup yields CDR1 SNHLY and CDR2 FYNNEI. The CDR3 region is CASRMITDGTKYF. CDR3 coding DNA: TGTGCCAGCAGGATGATAACGGACGGGACGAAATATTTT.

V is TRBV27 and J is TRBJ2-1, with TRBD1 identical over 12 bases. The CDR3 totals 15 residues. The germline gives CDR1 MNHEY, CDR2 SMNVEV (reference sequence). The V segment lost 3 bases and the J segment 9 bases; nucleotides outside the gene matches: 6. CDR3 sequence: CASSFGTGGRFEQFF. In DNA form, the CDR3 reads TGTGCCAGCAGTTTCGGGACAGGGGGCCGATTTGAGCAGTTCTTC.

The rearrangement uses TRBV19 and TRBJ1-4; 8 nucleotides match TRBD1. The V segment lost 8 bases and the J segment 6 bases; nucleotides outside the gene matches: 8. Germline V gives CDR1 LNHDA, CDR2 SQIVND (reference sequence). The CDR3 consists of 14 residues. The CDR3 spells CASARGRWDEKLFF. In DNA form, the CDR3 reads TGTGCCAGTGCCAGGGGGCGGTGGGATGAAAAACTGTTTTTT.

The chain employs TRBV6-6 and TRBJ2-2; D gene unclear. The CDR3 is 14 amino acids. Germline values: CDR1 MNHNY, CDR2 SVGAGI (reference sequence). The V end was cut by 8 bases, the J end by 5 bases, with 15 bases between. This CDR3 reads CASSNRGETGELFF. The CDR3 nucleotides are TGTGCCAGCTCTAATCGCGGAGAGACCGGGGAGCTGTTTTTT.

The gene calls are TRBV2 and TRBJ1-4; the D gene is possibly TRBD1 (6 bases). V lost 6 bases and J 7 bases, leaving 18 bases between the germline ends. The germline V gene encodes CDR1 SNHLY and CDR2 FYNNEI. The CDR3 sequence is 15 residues long. The CDR3 region has the DNA TGTGCCAGCAGGTCCCGGGCCAGGGGAGGTGAAAAACTGTTTTTT. It translates to CASRSRARGGEKLFF.

The chain links TRBV27 to TRBJ2-7; D is undetermined. V was clipped by 2 bases and J by 5 bases, with 10 bases between them. This CDR3 is built from 13 residues. Germline V lookup: CDR1 MNHEY, CDR2 SMNVEV (reference sequence). The CDR3 sequence is CASSLNGPHEQYF. CDR3 bases: TGTGCCAGCAGTTTAAATGGTCCCCACGAGCAGTACTTC.

This clone was seen once. V usage is TRBV7-3 and J usage is TRBJ2-7; D gene uncertain. This CDR3 comprises 15 residues. The germline gives CDR1 SGHTA, CDR2 FQGTGA. V was pared by 5 bases and J by 1 base, with 15 bases between. Written as DNA, the CDR3 is TGTGCCAGCAGCCCCAGGACCGATCTTTCCTACGAGCAGTACTTC. This sequence encodes CASSPRTDLSYEQYF. The full variable domain, completed using reference TRBV7-3 and TRBJ2-7, is GAGVSQTPSNKVTEKGKYVELRCDPISGHTALYWYRQSLGQGPEFLIYFQGTGAADDSGLPNDRFFAVRPEGSVSTLKIQRTERGDSAVYLCASSPRTDLSYEQYFGPGTRLTVT.

This clone was seen more than once but under ten times. In DNA, the CDR3 is TGTGCCAGCAGTAAGGACAGTCGGAACTATGGCTACACCTTC. It encodes CASSKDSRNYGYTF. The J gene is TRBJ1-2, the V gene TRBV2; TRBD1 might be the D (6 bases). The length of the CDR3 is 14 residues. Trimming took 5 bases from V and 2 from J, leaving 12 bases between them. The V gene's germline CDR1 is SNHLY and CDR2 FYNNEI.

This chain joins TRBV18 and TRBJ2-3; no definite D call. V lost 5 bases and J lost 2, with 8 bases in between. The CDR3 is made up of 13 amino acids. Germline CDR1 and CDR2: KGHSH and LQKENI. The CDR3 reads CASSNTFTDTQYF. As DNA, the CDR3 is TGTGCCAGCTCAAATACCTTCACAGATACGCAGTATTTT.

The J gene is TRBJ2-7, the V gene TRBV7-9; D remains ambiguous. The CDR3 has 14 amino acids. Per germline, CDR1 SEHNR and CDR2 FQNEAQ (reference sequence). Trimming removed 1 base at V and 3 bases at J, with 10 bases between. The CDR3 DNA is TGTGCCAGCAGCTTAGGGGGAAGGGTCTACGAGCAGTACTTC. This sequence encodes CASSLGGRVYEQYF.

This clone was found once. Here the CDR3 reads CASSADRAGLNQPQHF. The CDR3 region has the DNA TGTGCCAGCAGCGCAGACAGGGCCGGTCTCAATCAGCCCCAGCATTTT. The V and J genes are TRBV2 and TRBJ1-5; 7 bases fit TRBD1. Unmatched junction bases numbered 11, after V lost 6 bases and J lost 3 bases. CDR3 length equals 16 residues. The germline CDR1 and CDR2 sequences are SNHLY and FYNNEI.

V and J are TRBV7-2 and TRBJ2-5; 12 nucleotides align to TRBD2. Germline V gene sequence: CDR1 SGHTA, CDR2 FQGNSA. V trimming: 0 bases; J trimming: 2 bases; junction bases outside the gene matches: 7. The CDR3 consists of 18 residues. For the CDR3, the DNA is TGTGCCAGCAGCTTAGCGCGGCTAGCGGGGGGGGCACAAGAGACCCAGTACTTC. Its translation: CASSLARLAGGAQETQYF.

As regards this clone: Other DNA sequences in the same sample also yield this CDR3. The V gene is TRBV29-1, the J gene TRBJ2-7; 7 bases match TRBD1. CDR3 size: 12 residues. CDR1 is SQVTM, CDR2 ANQGSEA, per germline. Losses at the gene ends were 6 bases for V and 7 bases for J; bases not matched to a gene: 9. The DNA for the CDR3 is TGCAGCGTGGAAACAGGGGTGCGGGAGCAGTACTTC. Translating it yields CSVETGVREQYF.

This rearrangement joins TRBV15 to TRBJ2-7; TRBD1 agrees at 9 bases. V shed 6 bases and J 1 base; nucleotides not matched to a gene: 7. The V gene's germline CDR1 is LNHNV and CDR2 YYDKDF (reference sequence). This CDR3 comprises 15 residues. Written as DNA, the CDR3 is TGTGCCACCAGTAAACTTGACAGGGGGTCCTACGAGCAGTACTTC. Translation gives CATSKLDRGSYEQYF.

The CDR3 coding sequence is TGTGCCAGCAGTGAACTAGGGAACGTCAATGAAAAACTGTTTTTT. Its protein product is CASSELGNVNEKLFF. The V gene is TRBV2, the J gene TRBJ1-4; no clear D gene. The CDR3 length is 15 residues. V was cut by 2 bases and J by 5 bases, with 12 bases left in between. The germline V gene encodes CDR1 SNHLY and CDR2 FYNNEI. The variable domain in full, completed from reference TRBV2 and TRBJ1-4, reads EPEVTQTPSHQVTQMGQEVILRCVPISNHLYFYWYRQILGQKVEFLVSFYNNEISEKSEIFDDQFSVERPDGSNFTLKIRSTKLEDSAMYFCASSELGNVNEKLFFGSGTQLSVL.

The V and J genes are TRBV30 and TRBJ1-5; D remains unclear. CDR1 and CDR2 from the germline V gene are GTSNPN and SVGIG (reference sequence). The CDR3 covers 13 residues. Trimming pared 2 bases from V and 4 bases from J, leaving 9 bases between. The CDR3 loop is CAWSPRTNQPQHF. CDR3 sequence (DNA): TGTGCCTGGAGTCCCCGGACTAATCAGCCCCAGCATTTT.

In this sample, this clone turned up once. This rearrangement joins TRBV4-2 to TRBJ2-5; no clear D gene. The germline gives CDR1 LGHNA, CDR2 YNFKEQ. Trimming shortened V by 0 bases and J by 3 bases, and 8 bases separated the two germline ends. This CDR3 has 14 amino acids. The CDR3 DNA sequence: TGTGCCAGCAGCCAAGATATCGTCAAAGAGACCCAGTACTTC. This encodes CASSQDIVKETQYF.